One and the same sample provided the 20 T cell receptor beta chains below, sequenced in a study of breast tumors, draining lymph nodes, adjacent tissues. TCRdb re-called the multiplex PCR reads with MiXCR, one entry per CDR3 protein. This table has about 14,000 distinct CDR3 sequences, roughly three fifths appearing once. The sample taken for sequencing was tumor-adjacent breast tissue. The source of these receptors is a female donor with breast cancer. Some clones in this sample may be carry-over from other donors' samples.

The rearrangement links TRBV24-1 to TRBJ2-3, with D possibly TRBD2 on 6 matching bases. Trimming left V 0 bases short and J 4 bases short, with 13 bases between. The CDR3 is made up of 16 amino acids. CDR1 KGHDR and CDR2 SFDVKD come from the germline V gene. The CDR3 here is CATSDLGPGGADTQYF. CDR3 in DNA: TGTGCCACCAGTGATTTGGGGCCGGGCGGGGCAGATACGCAGTATTTT.

The V call is TRBV7-3, the J call TRBJ1-3, with TRBD1 identical over 7 bases. V was pared by 5 bases and J by 2 bases, with 9 bases of the junction left unmatched. CDR1 SGHTA and CDR2 FQGTGA come from the germline V gene. This CDR3 is built from 16 residues. This chain's CDR3 is CASSPQPGQPGNTIYF. The CDR3 DNA reads TGTGCCAGCAGCCCTCAGCCGGGACAGCCTGGAAACACCATATATTTT.

The V gene is TRBV15, the J gene TRBJ2-1; 7 positions agree with TRBD1. The CDR3 has 15 amino acids. Per germline, CDR1 LNHNV and CDR2 YYDKDF (reference sequence). The V segment lost 4 bases and the J segment 1 base; nucleotides outside the gene matches: 4. The CDR3 is CATSTRGQSYNEQFF. The CDR3 coding sequence is TGTGCCACCAGCACTAGGGGGCAATCCTACAATGAGCAGTTCTTC.

The chain links TRBV9 to TRBJ2-3, with TRBD2 as a possible D gene (5 bases). The CDR3 is 15 amino acids. V gave up 0 bases and J gave up 2 bases, with 10 bases separating them. Germline CDR1 SGDLS, CDR2 YYNGEE. The CDR3 here is CASSVDSEHTDTQYF. In DNA, the CDR3 is TGTGCCAGCAGCGTAGATAGCGAGCACACAGATACGCAGTATTTT. Full variable domain (outside the CDR3, taken from reference TRBV9 and TRBJ2-3): DSGVTQTPKHLITATGQRVTLRCSPRSGDLSVYWYQQSLDQGLQFLIQYYNGEERAKGNILERFSAQQFPDLHSELNLSSLELGDSALYFCASSVDSEHTDTQYFGPGTRLTVL.

The genes are TRBV5-5 and TRBJ2-7; D call uncertain. The CDR3 has 14 amino acids. Germline CDR1 SGHKS, CDR2 YYEKEE (reference sequence). V shed 1 base and J shed 2 bases, with 10 bases lying between them. The CDR3 here is CASSLRTEPYEQYF. For the CDR3, the DNA is TGTGCCAGCAGCTTGCGGACGGAGCCCTACGAGCAGTACTTC. Variable domain in full (rest from reference TRBV5-5 and TRBJ2-7): DAGVTQSPTHLIKTRGQQVTLRCSPISGHKSVSWYQQVLGQGPQFIFQYYEKEERGRGNFPDRFSARQFPNYSSELNVNALLLGDSALYLCASSLRTEPYEQYFGPGTRLTVT.

The table lists this clonotype with many counts. The chain has TRBV12-5 and TRBJ2-7; TRBD1 aligns across 9 bases. Germline assignment: CDR1 LGHNT and CDR2 FRNRAP. The CDR3 is 16 amino acids. V dropped 5 bases and J dropped 0; count of bases not matched to a gene: 8. CDR3 DNA sequence: TGTGCTAGTGGTCAACGCCGGGACAGGGTCTCCTACGAGCAGTACTTC. It yields the protein CASGQRRDRVSYEQYF.

This clonotype has a count of ten or more. The gene calls are TRBV20-1 and TRBJ1-1; weak D call: TRBD1 (5 bases). The CDR3 has 14 amino acids. V was trimmed by 3 bases and J by 5 bases, leaving 16 bases between them. Germline V gives CDR1 DFQATT, CDR2 SNEGSKA (reference sequence). This CDR3 reads CSARISRAGTEAFF. The CDR3 DNA reads as TGCAGTGCTAGGATCAGCAGGGCGGGAACTGAAGCTTTCTTT.

This chain uses TRBV20-1 with TRBJ2-7; 12 nucleotides align to TRBD2. There are 15 residues in the CDR3. CDR1 is DFQATT, CDR2 SNEGSKA, per germline (reference sequence). V was pared by 5 bases and J by 5 bases, with 10 bases of the junction left unmatched. CDR3 sequence reads: CSALRLAGARDEQYF. The CDR3 bases are TGCAGTGCTCTGCGACTAGCGGGGGCTCGGGACGAGCAGTACTTC.

This clonotype has just a few counts. This rearrangement joins TRBV5-5 to TRBJ2-5; D gene ambiguous. Trimming removed 2 bases from V and 1 base from J, with 9 bases in between. This CDR3 contains 14 residues. Germline CDR1 is SGHKS and CDR2 is YYEKEE (reference sequence). CDR3 coding DNA: TGTGCCAGCAGCTTAACAAACAGCCAAGAGACCCAGTACTTC. Translation gives CASSLTNSQETQYF.

This clonotype occurred once. V is TRBV7-3 and J is TRBJ2-5; 11 nucleotides agree with TRBD1. Germline CDR1 is SGHTA and CDR2 is FQGTGA. The CDR3 has 17 amino acids. V lost 5 bases, J lost 1 base, and 9 bases stayed unmatched. CDR3 sequence: CASSQGQGAIAQETQYF. In DNA, the CDR3 is TGTGCCAGCAGCCAAGGACAGGGGGCGATAGCCCAAGAGACCCAGTACTTC. The full variable domain, with the rest looked up from reference TRBV7-3 and TRBJ2-5, is GAGVSQTPSNKVTEKGKYVELRCDPISGHTALYWYRQSLGQGPEFLIYFQGTGAADDSGLPNDRFFAVRPEGSVSTLKIQRTERGDSAVYLCASSQGQGAIAQETQYFGPGTRLLVL.

J is TRBJ1-2 and V is TRBV20-1; maybe TRBD1 (6 bases). This CDR3 has 12 amino acids. The germline gives CDR1 DFQATT, CDR2 SNEGSKA (reference sequence). For the CDR3, the DNA is TGCAGGAAAGGGGGGGAGTACTATGGCTACACCTTC. It translates to CRKGGEYYGYTF.

This clonotype qualifies as medium-sized (0.01 to 0.1%). The V and J genes are TRBV2 and TRBJ1-2, with a weak D call TRBD1 (6 bases). Trimming left V 6 bases short and J 2 bases short, with 16 bases between. The V gene's germline CDR1 is SNHLY and CDR2 FYNNEI. The CDR3 covers 15 residues. The CDR3 DNA reads TGTGCCAGCAGCCCCCCCGGACAGAGGAACTATGGCTACACCTTC. Translation gives CASSPPGQRNYGYTF.

This clonotype occurred once. V gene TRBV10-3 combines with J gene TRBJ1-2; 7 positions agree with TRBD1. The CDR3 spans 16 residues. V shed 2 bases and J 2 bases; nucleotides not matched to a gene: 8. From germline, CDR1 is ENHRY and CDR2 SYGVKD. The CDR3 region has the DNA TGTGCCATCAGTGAGCCCGGGGAGGGGGCAAACTATGGCTACACCTTC. Protein sequence: CAISEPGEGANYGYTF.

This clonotype was seen ten or more times. The chain combines TRBV6-2 or TRBV6-3 with TRBJ2-7, with TRBD2 identical over 8 bases. This CDR3 spans 14 amino acids. After removal of 6 bases from V and 5 bases from J, the junction contained 9 bases not matched to a gene. Per germline, CDR1 MNHEY and CDR2 SVGEGT. The chain's CDR3 is CASRHGRAPHEQYF. The CDR3 coding sequence is TGTGCCAGCAGACACGGGAGGGCCCCCCACGAGCAGTACTTC.

The V call is TRBV2, the J call TRBJ2-3; 7 bases line up with TRBD2. J was trimmed by 2 bases and V by 4 bases; bases with no gene match: 6. Germline lookup yields CDR1 SNHLY and CDR2 FYNNEI. The CDR3 loop spans 15 amino acids. The chain's CDR3 is CASSGEGRATDTQYF. The CDR3 DNA sequence: TGTGCCAGCAGTGGAGAAGGGAGGGCCACAGATACGCAGTATTTT.

This sequence joins TRBV20-1 and TRBJ2-7; 8 bases map to TRBD2. The CDR3 consists of 14 residues. In germline, CDR1 is DFQATT, CDR2 SNEGSKA (reference sequence). V trimming: 3 bases; J trimming: 0 bases; junction bases outside the gene matches: 4. CDR3 residues: CSARWGTSSYEQYF. The CDR3 DNA follows: TGCAGTGCTAGGTGGGGGACTAGCTCCTACGAGCAGTACTTC.

This chain joins TRBV20-1 and TRBJ2-6; D remains unclear. Germline CDR1 DFQATT, CDR2 SNEGSKA (reference sequence). Between the trimmed V and J ends, which lost 3 bases and 4 bases, there was a span of 10 bases. The CDR3 runs 14 residues. The CDR3, as DNA: TGCAGTGCTAGCCCTCAACCCGGGGCCAACGTCCTGACTTTC. It codes for CSASPQPGANVLTF.

The chain joins TRBV9 to TRBJ2-7, with TRBD2 matching over 7 bases. The V gene end was trimmed by 2 bases and the J gene end by 3 bases; junction bases not matched to a gene: 2. CDR3 length equals 13 residues. The germline CDR1 and CDR2 sequences are SGDLS and YYNGEE. Written as DNA, the CDR3 is TGTGCCAGCAGCGTTGGGGGGGACTACGAGCAGTACTTC. Amino acids: CASSVGGDYEQYF.

This clonotype was detected many times. This may be a read error: a much more frequent sequence differs by one nucleotide. The CDR3 region is CASSQTSAYGQYF. DNA for the CDR3: TGTGCCAGCAGCCAGACTAGTGCCTACGGGCAGTACTTC. The V and J genes are TRBV4-2 and TRBJ2-7; weak D call: TRBD2 (6 bases). This CDR3 has 13 amino acids. Per the germline V gene, CDR1 is LGHNA and CDR2 is YNFKEQ.

The chain carries TRBV20-1 and TRBJ2-1; TRBD1 agrees at 7 bases. Trimming removed 6 bases from V and 12 bases from J; junction bases left unmatched: 14. Germline V gene lookup returns CDR1 DFQATT and CDR2 SNEGSKA (reference sequence). This CDR3 has 13 amino acids. Written as DNA, the CDR3 is TGCAGTGCCCCGGGGACAGCCGAAAAAGCGCAGTTCTTC. This gives the protein CSAPGTAEKAQFF.